These 20 T cell receptor beta chains share one sample of origin, sequenced in a study of CD8+ T cells in alopecia areata. Specified treatment: oral pan-JAK inhibitor, 5-10 mg twice daily. Extracted RNA was reverse transcribed, and the resulting cDNA served as sequencing template. Clones were read by immunoSEQ multiplex PCR, and TCRdb kept only the in-frame ones, dropping some. The sample includes approximately 200,000 clones, approximately 56% of them seen just once. The sequencing here drew on CD4+ T cells sorted from blood, taken at week 4, from a patient treated with tofacitinib. These receptor sequences come from a human donor with alopecia areata.

V and J are TRBV29-1 and TRBJ2-4; D not certain. Germline CDR1 is SQVTM and CDR2 is ANQGSEA. V lost 7 bases and J lost 9, with 16 bases in between. The CDR3 runs 12 residues. CDR3 in amino acids: CSAWGSKGIQYF. CDR3 DNA: TGCAGCGCATGGGGTTCTAAGGGCATTCAGTACTTC.

This rearrangement joins TRBV29-1 to TRBJ2-1; TRBD2 matches 12 bases. The CDR3 sequence is 15 residues long. Looked up from germline, CDR1 is SQVTM and CDR2 is ANQGSEA. V trimming: 8 bases; J trimming: 0 bases; junction bases outside the gene matches: 5. The CDR3 DNA reads TGCAGCTTTAGGACTAGCGGGGTCTCCTACAATGAGCAGTTCTTC. Protein sequence: CSFRTSGVSYNEQFF.

In this sample, this clone turned up a few times. The V call is TRBV30, the J call TRBJ1-1, with unresolved D. V was trimmed by 0 bases and J by 5 bases, leaving 13 bases between them. The CDR3 covers 14 residues. CDR1 and CDR2 (germline): GTSNPN, SVGIG (reference sequence). The CDR3 here is CAWSVKLGWTEAFF. DNA for the CDR3: TGTGCCTGGAGTGTGAAGTTGGGGTGGACTGAAGCTTTCTTT.

The chain couples TRBV25-1 to TRBJ2-3; TRBD2 matches at 7 bases. The V segment lost 3 bases and the J segment 5 bases; nucleotides outside the gene matches: 14. This CDR3 contains 17 residues. Germline CDR1 and CDR2: MGHDK and SYGVNS. Here the CDR3 DNA reads TGTGCCAGCAGTGAGGGCGGGTACGGGAGGCGGATAGATACGCAGTATTTT. Translation gives CASSEGGYGRRIDTQYF.

The chain links TRBV9 to TRBJ2-7; either TRBD1 or TRBD2 may supply D (5 bases each). Germline V lookup: CDR1 SGDLS, CDR2 YYNGEE. The V and J ends lost 5 bases and 6 bases respectively, with 18 bases between them. The CDR3 extends over 14 amino acids. The chain's CDR3 is CASSPGPSLTEQYF. Here the CDR3 DNA reads TGTGCCAGCAGTCCGGGACCCTCCCTCACCGAGCAGTACTTC.

V gene TRBV30 combines with J gene TRBJ2-7, with TRBD1 matching 8 bases. V shed 5 bases, J shed 7 bases, and the junction held 7 bases outside the gene matches. The CDR3 loop spans 12 amino acids. CDR1 and CDR2 from the germline V gene are GTSNPN and SVGIG (reference sequence). This CDR3 is CAWSGTGGEQYF. In nucleotides, the CDR3 is TGTGCCTGGTCCGGGACAGGTGGAGAGCAGTACTTC.

This chain links TRBV7-3 with TRBJ1-1, with 7 bases matching TRBD1. The CDR3 is 15 residues long. With 2 bases clipped from V and 4 bases from J, the junction kept 7 bases outside the gene matches. Germline CDR1 is SGHTA and CDR2 is FQGTGA. The CDR3 loop is CASSLDDREGTEAFF. CDR3 coding DNA: TGTGCCAGCAGCTTAGACGACAGGGAGGGCACTGAAGCTTTCTTT.

This chain links TRBV4-3 with TRBJ2-5, with D possibly being TRBD1 (6 bases). From germline, CDR1 is LGHNA and CDR2 YSLEER. The CDR3 extends over 14 amino acids. Between the trimmed V and J ends, which lost 4 bases and 3 bases, there was a span of 12 bases. The CDR3 protein is CASSRPDREETQYF. CDR3 nucleotide sequence: TGCGCCAGCAGCCGACCGGACAGAGAAGAGACCCAGTACTTC.

The V and J genes are TRBV2 and TRBJ2-5, with 14 bases identical to TRBD2. J was trimmed by 5 bases and V by 4 bases; bases with no gene match: 6. Germline V gene sequence: CDR1 SNHLY, CDR2 FYNNEI. CDR3 length equals 16 residues. The CDR3, as DNA: TGTGCCAGCAGTGCCGGGACTAGCGGGAGCCGGGAGACCCAGTACTTC. Encoded protein: CASSAGTSGSRETQYF. Based on the CDR3 plus reference TRBV2 and TRBJ2-5, the full variable domain is EPEVTQTPSHQVTQMGQEVILRCVPISNHLYFYWYRQILGQKVEFLVSFYNNEISEKSEIFDDQFSVERPDGSNFTLKIRSTKLEDSAMYFCASSAGTSGSRETQYFGPGTRLLVL.

This clone was observed a handful of times. The CDR3 DNA is TGTGCCTGGTGGACGGCGGCAGCAACGCAGTATTTT. It yields the protein CAWWTAAATQYF. The gene calls are TRBV30 and TRBJ2-3, with unresolved D. This CDR3 has 12 amino acids. Trimming pared 5 bases from V and 9 bases from J, leaving 15 bases between. In germline, CDR1 is GTSNPN, CDR2 SVGIG (reference sequence).

The chain links TRBV30 to TRBJ1-2, with D uncertain. CDR3 length equals 12 residues. V was shortened by 1 base and J by 8 bases, with 11 bases between the two germline ends. Germline-derived CDR1 and CDR2 are GTSNPN and SVGIG (reference sequence). The CDR3 region has the DNA TGTGCCTGGAGTGGGCGCGCCGCCGGCTACACCTTC. Amino acids: CAWSGRAAGYTF. Variable domain in full (rest from reference TRBV30 and TRBJ1-2): SQTIHQWPATLVQPVGSPLSLECTVEGTSNPNLYWYRQAAGRGLQLLFYSVGIGQISSEVPQNLSASRPQDRQFILSSKKLLLSDSGFYLCAWSGRAAGYTFGSGTRLTVV.

V usage is TRBV5-1 and J usage is TRBJ2-7, with D uncertain. The germline V gene has CDR1 SGHRS and CDR2 YFSETQ. This CDR3 spans 15 amino acids. Trimming removed 9 bases at V and 3 bases at J, with 22 bases between. The CDR3, as DNA: TGCGCCAACAAGAAAGGTGCCGAGATAATCTACGAGCAGTACTTC. Encoded protein: CANKKGAEIIYEQYF.

This clone was recorded a few times. This chain connects TRBV5-1 to TRBJ2-1, with TRBD2 matching over 10 bases. V lost 4 bases to trimming and J lost 2 bases; unmatched junction nucleotides: 6. The CDR3 runs to 16 residues. Germline V gives CDR1 SGHRS, CDR2 YFSETQ. This chain's CDR3 is CASSRQSGRAYNEQFF. CDR3 nucleotides: TGCGCCAGCAGCCGACAGAGCGGGAGGGCCTACAATGAGCAGTTCTTC.

The chain has TRBV9 and TRBJ2-5; D is uncertain. With 1 base removed from V and 1 base from J, the gap between germline ends came to 5 bases. The CDR3 spans 13 residues. Germline CDR1 reads SGDLS; CDR2 reads YYNGEE. The CDR3 DNA reads as TGTGCCAGCAGCGTATCCTCCCAAGAGACCCAGTACTTC. Translated, it gives CASSVSSQETQYF.

This rearrangement joins TRBV6-5 to TRBJ1-5; maybe TRBD1 (5 bases). The CDR3 covers 11 residues. CDR1 MNHEY and CDR2 SVGAGI come from the germline V gene. V lost 8 bases and J 8 bases, leaving 10 bases between the germline ends. The CDR3 bases are TGTGCCAGCGGGGGTTCTGAGCCCCAGCATTTT. Amino acid sequence: CASGGSEPQHF.

The chain combines TRBV29-1 with TRBJ2-1, with D hard to call. V lost 0 bases and J lost 3, with 15 bases in between. CDR3 length: 16 amino acids. Germline CDR1 is SQVTM and CDR2 is ANQGSEA. This CDR3 reads CSVEDYGEDGYNEQFF. In DNA, the CDR3 is TGCAGCGTTGAAGATTATGGAGAGGACGGCTACAATGAGCAGTTCTTC.

As concerns this clone: This could be a read error, since a much larger clone is one nucleotide away. The chain employs TRBV4-1 and TRBJ1-2; TRBD1 might be the D (6 bases). CDR1 MGHRA and CDR2 YSYEKL come from the germline V gene. CDR3 length: 13 amino acids. This CDR3 reads CTSSPGHWGGYTF. CDR3 nucleotide sequence: TGTACCAGCAGCCCGGGACATTGGGGTGGCTACACCTTC.

This rearrangement joins TRBV2 to TRBJ1-5, with D uncertain. V dropped 8 bases and J dropped 2 bases, with 16 bases sitting between them. The CDR3 is 15 amino acids. The germline CDR1 and CDR2 sequences are SNHLY and FYNNEI. The CDR3 here is CASWAGIIGNQPQHF. CDR3 DNA sequence: TGTGCCAGCTGGGCAGGCATTATAGGCAATCAGCCCCAGCATTTT.

This clone was seen many times. The V and J genes are TRBV14 and TRBJ1-1; 8 positions match TRBD1. The CDR3 covers 18 residues. From germline, CDR1 is SGHDN and CDR2 FVKESK. J gave up 1 base and V 1 base, and 11 bases lay outside the gene matches. CDR3 amino acids: CASSQGWGTGLSNTEAFF. The DNA for the CDR3 is TGTGCCAGCAGCCAAGGATGGGGGACAGGACTCTCGAACACTGAAGCTTTCTTT.

The rearrangement links TRBV30 to TRBJ2-3, with 7 bases identical to TRBD2. CDR3 length: 14 amino acids. Losses at the gene ends were 5 bases for V and 0 bases for J; bases not matched to a gene: 5. The germline V gene has CDR1 GTSNPN and CDR2 SVGIG (reference sequence). CDR3 nucleotides: TGTGCCTGGGGGAGCGGGACTAGCACAGATACGCAGTATTTT. Its protein product is CAWGSGTSTDTQYF.